This is a list of T cell receptor beta chains from one sample in a study of shared clonotypes between healthy human individuals. Profiled with immunoSEQ multiplex PCR; TCRdb holds only in-frame clones, not every one. The sample contains about 1.9 million clones, approximately 92% of which appear only once. Sequencing was done on a sample of naive CD8+ T cells from PBMCs. The source of these receptors is a man aged 18-30 years in good health. Some clones in this sample may be carry-over from other donors' samples. Both conserved end residues are trimmed from each CDR3. Clone size is stated in some rows and not others, as once, few, many or a class when expanded.

.	TRBJ2-3	TRBV2	ASSQAGGRGDTQY
.	TRBJ1-2	TRBV7-9	ASSLTHSYGYT
.	TRBJ1-6	TRBV7-9	ASSPLEQGANSPLH
.	TRBJ2-1	TRBV5-4	ASSLWRENQF
.	TRBJ2-7	TRBV5-1	ASSPDVGYEQY
.	TRBJ2-1	TRBV5-1	ASSLTGSSYNEQF
once	TRBJ2-7	TRBV9	ASSDPAGGSPFWGYEQY
.	TRBJ1-2	TRBV2	ASRPLLRQGLADYGYT
.	TRBJ1-4	TRBV4-3	ASSPRWPTNEKLF
.	TRBJ2-1	TRBV5-8	ASSPLQDSYNEQF
once	TRBJ2-1	TRBV5-1	ASSSDDSARDRF
.	TRBJ1-1	TRBV5-6	ASSLSYGNTEAF
.	TRBJ1-5	TRBV5-1	ASSFGPTDDSNQPQH
.	TRBJ2-2	TRBV30	ASFSGLAGYTGELF
.	TRBJ1-2	TRBV9	ASSPGDRPNYGYT
.	TRBJ1-2	TRBV6-1	ASSDRGGSDYGYT
.	TRBJ2-2	TRBV27	ASSLGGRHGELF
.	TRBJ2-1	TRBV27	ASRRDQRVSNEQF
.	TRBJ2-3	TRBV11-3	ASSLTRGYTDTQY
.	TRBJ1-1	TRBV19	ASSWAGGNTEAF
.	TRBJ2-7	TRBV7-9	ASSPARQYEQY
.	TRBJ2-1	TRBV11-3	ASSPGGGGVEQF
.	TRBJ2-7	TRBV7-8	ASSRQGAPLYEQY
.	TRBJ2-7	TRBV7-2	ASNSPGLAYEQY
.	TRBJ1-2	TRBV6-1	ASSDDRVRGYT
.	TRBJ1-2	TRBV14	ASSQDWMAVSNYGYT
.	TRBJ2-3	TRBV7-6	ASSLRIGGPLNTDTQY
once	TRBJ2-7	TRBV11-2	ASSSGAATWSEQY
.	TRBJ1-2	TRBV27	ASSLLQGGVGYT
few	TRBJ1-1	TRBV7-9	ASLVDRGQEAF
.	TRBJ1-2	TRBV28	ASRRAYGYT
.	TRBJ1-2	TRBV27	ASRDVRYGYT
once	TRBJ2-7	TRBV6-1	ASRQSGQGYEQY
.	TRBJ2-3	TRBV5-8	ASSWDRTDTQY
.	TRBJ2-2	TRBV10-1	ASSGPTGGSGELF
.	TRBJ1-5	TRBV19	ASSIVLGNQPQH
.	TRBJ2-7	TRBV5-4	ASSLRAGGREDYEQY
.	TRBJ2-1	TRBV9	ASNELSPYNEQF
.	TRBJ2-3	TRBV9	ASSLPAGRAEPDTQY
.	TRBJ2-3	TRBV2	ASSLGLAGGPDTQY
.	TRBJ2-1	TRBV5-1	ASSSVDRDQDEQF
once	TRBJ1-1	TRBV11-2	ASSLGIEGVKEAF
few	TRBJ2-7	TRBV5-1	ASSLDGSYEQY
.	TRBJ2-2	TRBV28	ASSTLQESSNTGELF
.	TRBJ2-2	TRBV6-5	ASRGGRDTGELF